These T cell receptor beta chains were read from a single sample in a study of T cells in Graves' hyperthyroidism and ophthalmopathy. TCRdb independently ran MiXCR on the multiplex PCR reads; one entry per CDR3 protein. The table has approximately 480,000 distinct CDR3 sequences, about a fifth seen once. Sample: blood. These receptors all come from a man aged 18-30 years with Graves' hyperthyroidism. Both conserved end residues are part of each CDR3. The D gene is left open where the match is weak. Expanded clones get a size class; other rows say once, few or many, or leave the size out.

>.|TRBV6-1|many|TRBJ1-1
TGTGCCAGCAGTCTATTTATGTTGAGCACTGAAGCTTTCTTT
CASSLFMLSTEAFF
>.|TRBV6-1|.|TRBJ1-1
TGTGCCAGCAGTGAGTCAGGGCGGAACACTGAAGCTTTCTTT
CASSESGRNTEAFF
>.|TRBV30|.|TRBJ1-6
TGTGCCTGGGTCCAAGGGGTGAATTCACCCCTCCACTTT
CAWVQGVNSPLHF
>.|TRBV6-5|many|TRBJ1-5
TGTGCCAGCATCGTGAGGGGGGCGAACAATCAGCCCCAGCATTTT
CASIVRGANNQPQHF
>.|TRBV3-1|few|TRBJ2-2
TGTGCCAGCAGCCAAAGAGCTCCGGCGAACACCGGGGAGCTGTTTTTT
CASSQRAPANTGELFF
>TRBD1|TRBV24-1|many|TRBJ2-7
TGTGCCACCAGTGGCAGGACAGGGGCCGAGCAGTACTTC
CATSGRTGAEQYF
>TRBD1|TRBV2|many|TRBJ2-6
TGTGCCAGCACCATCCAGGGGACAGGGCGCTCTGGGGCCAACGTCCTGACTTTC
CASTIQGTGRSGANVLTF
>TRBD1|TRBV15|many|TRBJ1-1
TGTGCCACCAGCGGTTCGTTGGGACAGGGGGAAAGCACTGAAGCTTTCTTT
CATSGSLGQGESTEAFF
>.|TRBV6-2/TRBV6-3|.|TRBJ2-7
TGTGCCAGCAGCCACCTCCGGGCCACCTACGAGCAGTACTTC
CASSHLRATYEQYF
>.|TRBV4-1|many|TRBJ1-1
TGCGCCAGCAGCGACCGCCTGGAGGGCACTGAAGCTTTCTTT
CASSDRLEGTEAFF
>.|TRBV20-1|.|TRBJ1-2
TGCAGCGGGGGGCAAGGGCCCGGAGACTATGGCTACACCTTC
CSGGQGPGDYGYTF
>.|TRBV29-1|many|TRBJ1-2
TGCAGCGGTCACAACGCAGGGGAGGAAACCTTC
CSGHNAGEETF